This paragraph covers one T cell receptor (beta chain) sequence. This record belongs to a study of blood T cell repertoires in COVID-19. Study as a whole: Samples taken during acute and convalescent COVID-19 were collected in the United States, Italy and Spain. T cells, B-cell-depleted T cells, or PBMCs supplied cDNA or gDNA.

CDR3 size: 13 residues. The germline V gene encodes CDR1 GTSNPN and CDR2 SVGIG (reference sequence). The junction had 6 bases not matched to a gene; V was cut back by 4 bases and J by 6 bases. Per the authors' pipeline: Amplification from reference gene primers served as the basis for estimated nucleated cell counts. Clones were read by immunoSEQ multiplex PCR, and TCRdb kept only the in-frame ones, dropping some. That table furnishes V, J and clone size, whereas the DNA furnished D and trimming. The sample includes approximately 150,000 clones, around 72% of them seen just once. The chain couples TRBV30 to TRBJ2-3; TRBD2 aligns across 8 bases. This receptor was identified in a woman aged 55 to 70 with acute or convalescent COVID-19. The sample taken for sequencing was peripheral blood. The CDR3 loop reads CAWNKRERDTQYF. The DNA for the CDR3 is TGTGCCTGGAATAAGCGGGAGCGGGATACGCAGTATTTT. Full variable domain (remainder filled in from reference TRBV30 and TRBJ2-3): SQTIHQWPATLVQPVGSPLSLECTVEGTSNPNLYWYRQAAGRGLQLLFYSVGIGQISSEVPQNLSASRPQDRQFILSSKKLLLSDSGFYLCAWNKRERDTQYFGPGTRLTVL.